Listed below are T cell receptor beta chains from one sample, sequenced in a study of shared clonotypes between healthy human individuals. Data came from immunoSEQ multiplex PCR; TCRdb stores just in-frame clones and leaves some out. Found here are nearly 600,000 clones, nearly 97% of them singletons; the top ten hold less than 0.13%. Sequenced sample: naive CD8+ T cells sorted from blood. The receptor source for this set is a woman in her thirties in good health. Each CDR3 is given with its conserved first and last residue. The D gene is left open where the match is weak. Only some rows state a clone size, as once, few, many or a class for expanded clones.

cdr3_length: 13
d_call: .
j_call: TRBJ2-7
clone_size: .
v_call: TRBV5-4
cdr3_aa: CASGEGPSYEQYF
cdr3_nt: TGTGCCAGCGGTGAGGGGCCCTCCTACGAGCAGTACTTC

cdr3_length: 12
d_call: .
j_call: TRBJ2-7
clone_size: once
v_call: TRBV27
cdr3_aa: CASTSGGYEQYF
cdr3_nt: TGTGCCAGCACTTCTGGGGGTTACGAGCAGTACTTC

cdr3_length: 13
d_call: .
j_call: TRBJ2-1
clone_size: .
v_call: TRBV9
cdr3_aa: CASSVSPGHEQFF
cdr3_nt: TGTGCCAGCAGCGTATCCCCCGGGCATGAGCAGTTCTTC

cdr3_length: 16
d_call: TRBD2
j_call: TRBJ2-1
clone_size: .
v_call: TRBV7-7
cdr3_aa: CASSPTASGVYNEQFF
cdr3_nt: TGTGCCAGCAGCCCTACCGCGAGCGGGGTATACAATGAGCAGTTCTTC

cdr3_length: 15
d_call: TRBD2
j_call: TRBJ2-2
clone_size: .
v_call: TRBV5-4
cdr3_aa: CASSSDPGGTGELFF
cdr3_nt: TGTGCCAGCAGCTCCGATCCGGGAGGGACCGGGGAGCTGTTTTTT

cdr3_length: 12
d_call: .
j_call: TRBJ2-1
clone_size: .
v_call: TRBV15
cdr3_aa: CATSPWGNEQFF
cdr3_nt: TGTGCCACCAGCCCTTGGGGAAATGAGCAGTTCTTC

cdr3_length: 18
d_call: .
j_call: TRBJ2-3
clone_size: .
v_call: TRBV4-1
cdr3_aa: CASSQDRKFGRYTDTQYF
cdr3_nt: TGCGCCAGCAGCCAAGATCGAAAGTTCGGGAGATACACAGATACGCAGTATTTT

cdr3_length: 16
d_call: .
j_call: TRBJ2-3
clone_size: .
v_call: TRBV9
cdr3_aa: CASSAERNHPVDTQYF
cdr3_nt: TGTGCCAGCAGCGCGGAGCGGAACCACCCAGTGGATACGCAGTATTTT

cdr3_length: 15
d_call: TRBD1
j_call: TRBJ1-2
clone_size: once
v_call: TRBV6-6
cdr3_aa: CASSLDRGGYYGYTF
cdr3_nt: TGTGCCAGCAGTCTTGACAGGGGCGGTTACTATGGCTACACCTTC

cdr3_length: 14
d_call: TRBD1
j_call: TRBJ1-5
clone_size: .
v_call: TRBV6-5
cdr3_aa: CASSRDSWGQPQHF
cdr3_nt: TGTGCCAGCAGTCGGGACAGTTGGGGTCAGCCCCAGCATTTT

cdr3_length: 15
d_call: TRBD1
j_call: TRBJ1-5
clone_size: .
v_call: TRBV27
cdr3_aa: CASKSGTGGNQPQHF
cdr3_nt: TGTGCCAGCAAGAGCGGGACAGGGGGCAATCAGCCCCAGCATTTT

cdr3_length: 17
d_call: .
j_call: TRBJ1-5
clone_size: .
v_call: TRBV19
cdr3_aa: CASSIDREELSNQPQHF
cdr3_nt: TGTGCCAGTAGTATAGATCGAGAGGAGTTAAGCAATCAGCCCCAGCATTTT

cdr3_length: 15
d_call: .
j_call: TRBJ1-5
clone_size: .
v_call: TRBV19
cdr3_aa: CASSIWGTSNQPQHF
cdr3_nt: TGTGCCAGTAGTATATGGGGGACAAGCAATCAGCCCCAGCATTTT

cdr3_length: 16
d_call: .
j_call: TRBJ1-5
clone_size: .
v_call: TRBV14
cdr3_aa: CASSQDTQGFNQPQHF
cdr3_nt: TGTGCCAGCAGCCAAGACACTCAAGGGTTCAATCAGCCCCAGCATTTT

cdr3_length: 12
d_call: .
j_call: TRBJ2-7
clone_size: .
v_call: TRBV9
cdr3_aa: CASSGRADEQYF
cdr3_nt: TGTGCCAGCAGCGGGAGAGCCGACGAGCAGTACTTC

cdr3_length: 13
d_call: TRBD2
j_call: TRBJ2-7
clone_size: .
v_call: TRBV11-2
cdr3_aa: CASKGGSSYEQYF
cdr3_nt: TGTGCCAGCAAGGGCGGGAGCTCCTACGAGCAGTACTTC

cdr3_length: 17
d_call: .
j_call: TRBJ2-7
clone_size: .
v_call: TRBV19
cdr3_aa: CASSIGVGGGSVDEQYF
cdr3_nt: TGTGCCAGTAGTATAGGCGTCGGTGGGGGTAGCGTCGACGAGCAGTACTTC

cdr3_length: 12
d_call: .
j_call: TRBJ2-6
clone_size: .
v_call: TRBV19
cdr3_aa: CASSPGANVLTF
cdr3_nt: TGTGCCAGTAGTCCGGGGGCCAACGTCCTGACTTTC

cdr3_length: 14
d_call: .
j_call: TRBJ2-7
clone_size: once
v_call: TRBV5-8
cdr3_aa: CAIPPRGPHYEQYF
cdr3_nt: TGTGCCATCCCTCCCCGCGGCCCTCACTACGAGCAGTACTTC

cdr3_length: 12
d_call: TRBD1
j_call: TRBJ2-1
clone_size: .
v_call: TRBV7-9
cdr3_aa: CASSPTGLEQFF
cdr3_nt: TGTGCCAGCAGCCCGACAGGGCTGGAGCAGTTCTTC

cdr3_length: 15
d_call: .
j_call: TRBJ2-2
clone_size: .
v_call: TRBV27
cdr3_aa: CASSLVRGLTGELFF
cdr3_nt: TGTGCCAGCAGTTTGGTTAGAGGGTTGACCGGGGAGCTGTTTTTT

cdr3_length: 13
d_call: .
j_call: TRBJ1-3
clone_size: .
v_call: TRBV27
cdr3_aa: CASQSDSGNTIYF
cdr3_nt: TGTGCCAGCCAGTCCGACTCTGGAAACACCATATATTTT

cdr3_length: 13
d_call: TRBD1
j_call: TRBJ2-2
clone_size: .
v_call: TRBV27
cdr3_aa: CASAPTGPGELFF
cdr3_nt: TGTGCCAGCGCCCCGACAGGGCCCGGGGAGCTGTTTTTT

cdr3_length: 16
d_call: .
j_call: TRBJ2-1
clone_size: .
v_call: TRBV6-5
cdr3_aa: CASSYSKVTTYNEQFF
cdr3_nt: TGTGCCAGCAGTTACTCGAAAGTGACAACCTACAATGAGCAGTTCTTC

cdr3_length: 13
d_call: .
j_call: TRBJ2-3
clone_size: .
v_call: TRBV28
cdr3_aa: CASSDGAADTQYF
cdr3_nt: TGTGCCAGCAGTGACGGGGCGGCAGATACGCAGTATTTT

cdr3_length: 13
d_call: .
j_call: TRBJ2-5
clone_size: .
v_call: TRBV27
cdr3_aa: CASSFGTVEDQYF
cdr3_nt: TGTGCCAGCAGTTTCGGGACGGTTGAAGACCAGTACTTC

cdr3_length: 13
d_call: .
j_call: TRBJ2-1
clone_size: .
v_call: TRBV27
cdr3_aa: CASSIIYSNEQFF
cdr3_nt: TGTGCCAGCAGTATCATATACTCCAATGAGCAGTTCTTC

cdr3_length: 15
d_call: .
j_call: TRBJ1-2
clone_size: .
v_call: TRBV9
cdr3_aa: CASSPGAKWSYGYTF
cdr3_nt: TGTGCCAGCAGCCCCGGAGCTAAGTGGTCCTATGGCTACACCTTC

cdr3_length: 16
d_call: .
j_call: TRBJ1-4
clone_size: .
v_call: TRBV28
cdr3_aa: CASSTIKAATNEKLFF
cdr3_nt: TGTGCCAGCAGCACAATAAAAGCTGCAACTAATGAAAAACTGTTTTTT

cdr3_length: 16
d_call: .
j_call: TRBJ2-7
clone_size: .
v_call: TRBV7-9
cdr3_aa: CASSLLFGQGTHEQYF
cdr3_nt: TGTGCCAGCAGCTTATTATTTGGGCAGGGGACCCACGAGCAGTACTTC

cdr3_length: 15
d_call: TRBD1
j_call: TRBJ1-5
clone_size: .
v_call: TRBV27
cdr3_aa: CASSLGTGTNQPQHF
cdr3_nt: TGTGCCAGCAGTCTAGGGACAGGGACCAATCAGCCCCAGCATTTT

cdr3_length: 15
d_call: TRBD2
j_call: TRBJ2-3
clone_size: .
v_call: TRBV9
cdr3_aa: CASKLGLADADTQYF
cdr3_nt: TGTGCCAGCAAGCTGGGACTAGCGGACGCAGATACGCAGTATTTT

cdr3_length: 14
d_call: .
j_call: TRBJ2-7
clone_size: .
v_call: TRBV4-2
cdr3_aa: CASSQNAVMYEQYF
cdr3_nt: TGTGCCAGCAGCCAAAACGCGGTCATGTACGAGCAGTACTTC

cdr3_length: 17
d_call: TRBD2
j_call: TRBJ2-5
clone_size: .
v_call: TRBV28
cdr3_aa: CASSHRAGTSVQETQYF
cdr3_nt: TGTGCCAGCAGCCACCGCGCCGGGACTAGCGTTCAAGAGACCCAGTACTTC

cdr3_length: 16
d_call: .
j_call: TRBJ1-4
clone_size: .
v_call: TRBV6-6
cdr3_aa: CASAWGQSATNEKLFF
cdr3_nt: TGTGCCAGCGCCTGGGGCCAGTCAGCAACTAATGAAAAACTGTTTTTT

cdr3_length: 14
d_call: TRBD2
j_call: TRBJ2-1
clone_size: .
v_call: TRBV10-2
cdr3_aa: CATFSGTSYNEQFF
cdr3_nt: TGCGCCACCTTTAGCGGGACTAGCTACAATGAGCAGTTCTTC

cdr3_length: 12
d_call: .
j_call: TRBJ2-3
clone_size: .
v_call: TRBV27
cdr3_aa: CASSFSSDTQYF
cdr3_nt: TGTGCCAGCAGTTTCAGTTCAGATACGCAGTATTTT

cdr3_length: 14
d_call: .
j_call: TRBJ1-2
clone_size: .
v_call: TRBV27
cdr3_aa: CASSFRDGNYGYTF
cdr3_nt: TGTGCCAGCAGTTTCCGGGACGGCAACTATGGCTACACCTTC

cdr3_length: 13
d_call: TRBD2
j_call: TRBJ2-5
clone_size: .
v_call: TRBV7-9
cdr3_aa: CASSGQGGETQYF
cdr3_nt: TGTGCCAGCAGCGGGCAGGGAGGGGAGACCCAGTACTTC

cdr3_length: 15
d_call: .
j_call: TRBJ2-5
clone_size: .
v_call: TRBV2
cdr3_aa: CASSGTAAAQETQYF
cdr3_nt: TGTGCCAGCAGTGGGACAGCGGCTGCCCAAGAGACCCAGTACTTC

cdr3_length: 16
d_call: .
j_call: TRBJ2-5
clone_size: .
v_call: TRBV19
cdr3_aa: CASSIFAGEYQETQYF
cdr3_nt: TGTGCCAGTAGTATTTTTGCAGGAGAGTACCAAGAGACCCAGTACTTC

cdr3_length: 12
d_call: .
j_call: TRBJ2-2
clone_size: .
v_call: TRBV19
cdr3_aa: CAADGGTGELFF
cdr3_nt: TGTGCCGCAGATGGGGGCACCGGGGAGCTGTTTTTT

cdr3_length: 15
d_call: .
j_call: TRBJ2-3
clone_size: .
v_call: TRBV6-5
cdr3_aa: CASRERASSEDTQYF
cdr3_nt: TGTGCCAGCAGGGAGCGGGCCTCATCGGAAGATACGCAGTATTTT

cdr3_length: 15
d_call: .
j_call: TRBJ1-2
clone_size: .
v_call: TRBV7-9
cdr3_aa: CASSDLTDANYGYTF
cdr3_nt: TGTGCCAGCAGCGACCTGACAGACGCTAACTATGGCTACACCTTC

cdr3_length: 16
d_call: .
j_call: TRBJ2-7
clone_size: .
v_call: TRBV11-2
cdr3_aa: CASSLWQSGFSYEQYF
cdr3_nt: TGTGCCAGCAGCTTATGGCAGTCTGGCTTTTCCTACGAGCAGTACTTC

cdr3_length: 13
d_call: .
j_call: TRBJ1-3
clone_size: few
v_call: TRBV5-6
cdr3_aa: CASSPGPGNTIYF
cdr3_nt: TGTGCCAGCAGCCCGGGCCCTGGAAACACCATATATTTT

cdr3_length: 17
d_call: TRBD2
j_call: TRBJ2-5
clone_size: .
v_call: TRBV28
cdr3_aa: CATSQGASGRAGETQYF
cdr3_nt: TGTGCCACCAGCCAGGGGGCTAGCGGGAGGGCCGGGGAGACCCAGTACTTC

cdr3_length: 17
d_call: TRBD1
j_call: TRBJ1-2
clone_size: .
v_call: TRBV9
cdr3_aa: CASSPRQGREVVYGYTF
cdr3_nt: TGTGCCAGCAGCCCTCGACAGGGTAGGGAAGTAGTCTATGGCTACACCTTC

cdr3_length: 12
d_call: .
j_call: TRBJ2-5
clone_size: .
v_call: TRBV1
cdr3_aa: CTSSQDGRHRYF
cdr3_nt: TGCACCAGCAGCCAAGATGGGCGGCACCGGTACTTC

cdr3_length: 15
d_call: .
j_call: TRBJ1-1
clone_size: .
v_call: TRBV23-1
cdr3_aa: CASSQTGTVNTEAFF
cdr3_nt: TGCGCCAGCAGTCAGACCGGGACGGTGAACACTGAAGCTTTCTTT

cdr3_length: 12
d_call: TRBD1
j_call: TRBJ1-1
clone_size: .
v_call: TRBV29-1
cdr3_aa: CSVGTGHTEAFF
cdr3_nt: TGCAGCGTGGGGACAGGACACACTGAAGCTTTCTTT

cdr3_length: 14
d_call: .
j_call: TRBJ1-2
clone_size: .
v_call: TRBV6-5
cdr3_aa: CASRYAESNYGYTF
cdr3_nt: TGTGCCAGCAGATACGCGGAGTCTAACTATGGCTACACCTTC

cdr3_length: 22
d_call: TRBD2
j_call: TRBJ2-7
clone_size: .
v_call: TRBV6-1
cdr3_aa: CASSEGVESGLAREGLFYEQYF
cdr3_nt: TGTGCCAGCAGTGAAGGAGTGGAAAGTGGGTTAGCTAGGGAGGGACTATTCTACGAGCAGTACTTC

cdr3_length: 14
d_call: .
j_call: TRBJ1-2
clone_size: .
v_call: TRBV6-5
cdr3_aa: CASISSSVYYGYTF
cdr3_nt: TGTGCCAGCATCTCCTCGAGTGTATACTATGGCTACACCTTC